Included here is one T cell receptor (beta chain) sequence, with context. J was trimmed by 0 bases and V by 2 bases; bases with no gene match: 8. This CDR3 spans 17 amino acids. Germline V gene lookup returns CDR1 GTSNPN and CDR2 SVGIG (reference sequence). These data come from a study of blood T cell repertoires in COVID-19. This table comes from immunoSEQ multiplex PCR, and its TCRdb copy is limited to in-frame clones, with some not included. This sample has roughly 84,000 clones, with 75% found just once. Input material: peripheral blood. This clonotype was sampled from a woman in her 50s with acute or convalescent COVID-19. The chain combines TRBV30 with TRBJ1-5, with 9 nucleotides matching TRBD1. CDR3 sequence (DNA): TGTGCCTGGAGTCCGGGACAGGGCAGAAATAGCAATCAGCCCCAGCATTTT. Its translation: CAWSPGQGRNSNQPQHF.